Listed here are 3 T cell receptor beta chains from one sample, sequenced in a study of blood T cell repertoires in COVID-19. This table comes from immunoSEQ multiplex PCR, and its TCRdb copy is limited to in-frame clones, with some not included. The data contain some 41,000 clones, around 80% of them singletons. The sample was peripheral blood. The receptors derive from a woman aged 80 or over with active or convalescent COVID-19.

The chain employs TRBV2 and TRBJ1-1; TRBD1 aligns across 8 bases. In germline, CDR1 is SNHLY, CDR2 FYNNEI. This CDR3 comprises 15 residues. V lost 1 base, J lost 6 bases, and 7 bases stayed unmatched. The CDR3 bases are TGTGCCAGCAGTGAAGGGTACACAGGGGGGGCTGAAGCTTTCTTT. Translated, it gives CASSEGYTGGAEAFF.

The J gene is TRBJ1-6, the V gene TRBV7-3; TRBD1 matches 7 bases. CDR3 size: 16 residues. Germline values: CDR1 SGHTA, CDR2 FQGTGA. V lost 3 bases to trimming and J lost 9 bases; unmatched junction nucleotides: 11. This CDR3 is CASSLTGNGLSSPLHF. CDR3 nucleotides: TGTGCCAGCAGCTTGACAGGGAATGGGCTCAGTTCACCCCTCCACTTT. The whole variable domain, filled in from reference TRBV7-3 and TRBJ1-6, reads GAGVSQTPSNKVTEKGKYVELRCDPISGHTALYWYRQSLGQGPEFLIYFQGTGAADDSGLPNDRFFAVRPEGSVSTLKIQRTERGDSAVYLCASSLTGNGLSSPLHFGNGTRLTVT.

The chain carries TRBV7-9 and TRBJ2-1, with 10 bases identical to TRBD2. V lost 2 bases, J lost 2 bases, and 3 bases stayed unmatched. Germline V gives CDR1 SEHNR, CDR2 FQNEAQ (reference sequence). The CDR3 spans 16 residues. Written as DNA, the CDR3 is TGTGCCAGCAGCTTATTCACTAGCGGGACCTACAATGAGCAGTTCTTC. Encoded protein: CASSLFTSGTYNEQFF.